The rows below give T cell receptor beta chains drawn from one sample of a study of OX40 agonist ivuxolimab in advanced cancers. Using immunoSEQ multiplex PCR, the repertoire was profiled, and TCRdb retains in-frame clones only, with some absent. The sample carries tens of thousands of clones, 75% to 85% recorded once. Here the sequenced sample was CD4+ or CD8+ T cells sorted from blood, taken in a trial of the OX40 agonist ivuxolimab. Receptors originate from an adult with an advanced solid tumor such as melanoma, head and neck, liver or kidney cancer. The CDR3 runs from the conserved cysteine through the conserved F or W. The D gene is left open where the match is weak. A clone size is listed for some rows: how often the clone was seen (once, few, many), or a class if it is expanded.

cdr3_nt,cdr3_aa,j_call,clone_size,d_call,v_call
TGTGCCAGCGGACATCGCGTGGCACCAGACACAGATACGCAGTATTTT,CASGHRVAPDTDTQYF,TRBJ2-3,NA,NA,TRBV28
TGTGCCAGCAGCCAAGATTTAACGCGGGTCCAAGAGACCCAGTACTTC,CASSQDLTRVQETQYF,TRBJ2-5,few,NA,TRBV4-2
TGTGCCAGTGCTCGGGACAGGGCCTTGTTTTACTTC,CASARDRALFYF,TRBJ2-7,NA,TRBD1,TRBV7-9
TGTGCCAGCAGGTCGACAGGGGCCGGAAACACCATATATTTT,CASRSTGAGNTIYF,TRBJ1-3,NA,TRBD1,TRBV2
TGTGCCAGCAGCTTGAGGGACACAAGCTCCTCGCAGACCCAGTACTTC,CASSLRDTSSSQTQYF,TRBJ2-5,NA,NA,TRBV11-2
TGTGCCAGCAGTCGCGACCTGCAAGCCCCATTGTACTTC,CASSRDLQAPLYF,TRBJ2-7,few,NA,TRBV6-5
TGCAGCGTTAAGACAGGGTCGGTTTCACCCCTCCACTTT,CSVKTGSVSPLHF,TRBJ1-6,NA,TRBD1,TRBV29-1
TGTGCCATCAGACGGGACCTCACATCGAACACCGGGGAGCTGTTTTTT,CAIRRDLTSNTGELFF,TRBJ2-2,NA,NA,TRBV10-3
TGTGCCAGCAGTGACTCAGGGTCCTATGGCTACACCTTC,CASSDSGSYGYTF,TRBJ1-2,NA,NA,TRBV6-4
TGTGCCACCTCTGGGGAATATAATTCACCCCTCCACTTT,CATSGEYNSPLHF,TRBJ1-6,NA,NA,TRBV19
TGTGCCACCAGAGGGGACGTCCGGGGCCGCGTGACAGGGGATACGCAGTATTTT,CATRGDVRGRVTGDTQYF,TRBJ2-3,NA,TRBD1,TRBV15
TGTGCCAGCAGCTCCTCTAGCGGGTCGGGAAATACGCAGTATTTT,CASSSSSGSGNTQYF,TRBJ2-3,NA,TRBD2,TRBV7-3
TGTGCCAGCAGCCCCGCTCCCGGGACAGGGGGCGCAAACACCATATATTTT,CASSPAPGTGGANTIYF,TRBJ1-3,few,TRBD1,TRBV5-6
TGTGCCAGCAGCCTAAACACTTCTCCTGGAAACACCATATATTTT,CASSLNTSPGNTIYF,TRBJ1-3,NA,NA,TRBV5-4
TGCGCCAGCAGCCAAGCACAGGGAGGATTGAACACTGAAGCTTTCTTT,CASSQAQGGLNTEAFF,TRBJ1-1,NA,NA,TRBV4-1
TGCGCCAGCAGTCACAACCGGACTAGCGGGAGGGCCTTTCCCGGGGAGCTGTTTTTT,CASSHNRTSGRAFPGELFF,TRBJ2-2,NA,TRBD2,TRBV23-1
TGTGCCAGTAGCTCTAGGGGGATCGCTAACTATGGCTACACCTTC,CASSSRGIANYGYTF,TRBJ1-2,once,NA,TRBV19
TGCAGTGCTGCCCGGCAAGATACGCAGTATTTT,CSAARQDTQYF,TRBJ2-3,NA,NA,TRBV20-1
TGTGCCAGCAGCGAGGGAGCCTATGGCTACACCTTC,CASSEGAYGYTF,TRBJ1-2,NA,NA,TRBV2
TGTGCCAGCAGCGTAGGGGACATTTACGAGCAGTACTTC,CASSVGDIYEQYF,TRBJ2-7,NA,NA,TRBV9
TGTGCCAGCAGCTCCCTAATTGGGGATACGCAGTATTTT,CASSSLIGDTQYF,TRBJ2-3,NA,NA,TRBV7-3
TGTGCCAGCAGCCTGATAGCGGGGGGCGCCCAAGAGACCCAGTACTTC,CASSLIAGGAQETQYF,TRBJ2-5,NA,TRBD2,TRBV5-4
TGTGCCAGCAGTTACTCGAAAAGCTACTCTGGAAACACCATATATTTT,CASSYSKSYSGNTIYF,TRBJ1-3,NA,NA,TRBV6-5
TGCAGCGTGGACGGGACAGGGATCCAAGAGGCCCAGTACTTC,CSVDGTGIQEAQYF,TRBJ2-5,NA,TRBD1,TRBV29-1
TGTGCCATCAGTGGGGCGCTGCTGGGGGTAGGAGAGACCCAGTACTTC,CAISGALLGVGETQYF,TRBJ2-5,NA,NA,TRBV10-3
TGCGCCAGCAGCCAAGAACGCCTCTTCAATGAGCAGTTCTTC,CASSQERLFNEQFF,TRBJ2-1,few,NA,TRBV4-3
TGTGCCAGCAGCTTAGGTCTTTCGGGGAAACTATACTACGAGCAGTACTTC,CASSLGLSGKLYYEQYF,TRBJ2-7,NA,NA,TRBV7-4
TGTGCCAGCAGGACTAACTACGAGCAGTACTTC,CASRTNYEQYF,TRBJ2-7,NA,NA,TRBV6-6
TGTACCAGCAGCGGCCGGGTGGAATCCTACGAGCAGTACTTC,CTSSGRVESYEQYF,TRBJ2-7,NA,NA,TRBV2
TGCGCCAGCAGCTTGGGAACAGGGCTGTCACCCCTCCACTTT,CASSLGTGLSPLHF,TRBJ1-6,NA,NA,TRBV5-1
TGTGCCAGCAGTGAAGCGAGAAAGGGGAGCACTGAAGCTTTCTTT,CASSEARKGSTEAFF,TRBJ1-1,NA,NA,TRBV2
TGTGCCAGCAGATCAGGGGGCGCCTCCTATAATTCACCCCTCCACTTT,CASRSGGASYNSPLHF,TRBJ1-6,NA,TRBD1,TRBV6-6
TGTGCCAGCAGCCGGGGACTAGCGGGAGTTGGTGAGCAGTTCTTC,CASSRGLAGVGEQFF,TRBJ2-1,once,TRBD2,TRBV5-6
TGTGCCAGTAGTCCGGGTTGGCAGAGAAGCAAGAACACTGAAGCTTTCTTT,CASSPGWQRSKNTEAFF,TRBJ1-1,few,NA,TRBV19
TGTGCCAGCAGCTTATTCATCATAGCGGGTAGCACAGATACGCAGTATTTT,CASSLFIIAGSTDTQYF,TRBJ2-3,NA,TRBD2,TRBV7-9
TGTGCCAGCAGTCTTTTAGGCATGAACACTGAAGCTTTCTTT,CASSLLGMNTEAFF,TRBJ1-1,NA,NA,TRBV6-6
TGTGCCAGCAGCTTGAATCTGCAAGAGACCCAGTACTTC,CASSLNLQETQYF,TRBJ2-5,NA,NA,TRBV5-6
TGTGCCAGCAGCTCCTCGACAGGGGGCTTTGAAAAACTGTTTTTT,CASSSSTGGFEKLFF,TRBJ1-4,NA,TRBD1,TRBV11-2
TGTGCCTGGAGTTTGGGGGGTAAAGCTTTCTTT,CAWSLGGKAFF,TRBJ1-1,NA,NA,TRBV30
TGCAGCGCCCGACCGGGACAGTGGGACACCGGGGAGCTGTTTTTT,CSARPGQWDTGELFF,TRBJ2-2,NA,TRBD1,TRBV29-1
TGTGCCAGCAGTTTCCCGCCTTGGGGCGGCCCTAGCACAGATACGCAGTATTTT,CASSFPPWGGPSTDTQYF,TRBJ2-3,NA,NA,TRBV28
TGTGCCAGCGGTACAGGGGGGGCCACAGATACGCAGTATTTT,CASGTGGATDTQYF,TRBJ2-3,NA,NA,TRBV27
TGTGCCAGCAGTCAACTACACAAGGAGGGCTACACCTTC,CASSQLHKEGYTF,TRBJ1-2,NA,NA,TRBV28
TGTGCCAGCTCACTGCTAGCGGGTGAAGAGACCCAGTACTTC,CASSLLAGEETQYF,TRBJ2-5,once,TRBD2,TRBV18
TGTGCCATCAGTGAGTCTAGCCAAGGGGGAACTGAAGCTTTCTTT,CAISESSQGGTEAFF,TRBJ1-1,NA,NA,TRBV10-3